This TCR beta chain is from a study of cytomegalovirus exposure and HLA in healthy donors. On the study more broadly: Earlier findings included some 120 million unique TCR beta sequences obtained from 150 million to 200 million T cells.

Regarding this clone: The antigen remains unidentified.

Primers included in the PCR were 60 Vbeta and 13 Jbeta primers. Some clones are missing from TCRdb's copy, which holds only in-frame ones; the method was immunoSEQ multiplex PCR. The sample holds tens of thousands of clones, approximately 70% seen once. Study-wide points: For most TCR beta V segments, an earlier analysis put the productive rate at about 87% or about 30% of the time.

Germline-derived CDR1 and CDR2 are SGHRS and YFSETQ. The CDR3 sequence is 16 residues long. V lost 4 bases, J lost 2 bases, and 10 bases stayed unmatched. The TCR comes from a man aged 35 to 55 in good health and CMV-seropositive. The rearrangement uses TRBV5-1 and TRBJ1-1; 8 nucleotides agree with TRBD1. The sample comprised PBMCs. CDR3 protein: CASSLRQGQGNTEAFF. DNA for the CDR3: TGCGCCAGCAGCCTTCGACAGGGGCAAGGAAACACTGAAGCTTTCTTT.